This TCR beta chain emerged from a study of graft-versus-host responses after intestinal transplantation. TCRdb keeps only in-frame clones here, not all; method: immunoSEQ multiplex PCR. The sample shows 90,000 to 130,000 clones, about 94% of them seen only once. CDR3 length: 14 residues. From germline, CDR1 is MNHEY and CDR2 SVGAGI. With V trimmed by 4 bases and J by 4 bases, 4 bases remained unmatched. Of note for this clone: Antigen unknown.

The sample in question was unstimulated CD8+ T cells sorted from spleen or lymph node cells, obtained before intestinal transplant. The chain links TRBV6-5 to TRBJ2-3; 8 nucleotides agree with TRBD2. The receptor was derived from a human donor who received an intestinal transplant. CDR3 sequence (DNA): TGTGCCAGCAGTTCGGGACTAGTTGCAGATACGCAGTATTTT. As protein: CASSSGLVADTQYF.